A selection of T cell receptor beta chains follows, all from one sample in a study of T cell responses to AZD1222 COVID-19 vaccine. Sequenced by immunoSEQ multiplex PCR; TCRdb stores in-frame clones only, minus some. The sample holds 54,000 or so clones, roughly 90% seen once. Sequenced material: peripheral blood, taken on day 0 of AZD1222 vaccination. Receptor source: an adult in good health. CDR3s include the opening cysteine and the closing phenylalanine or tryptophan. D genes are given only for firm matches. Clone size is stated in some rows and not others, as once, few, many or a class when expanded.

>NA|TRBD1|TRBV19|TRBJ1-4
TGTGCCAGTAGTATAGGGGGGGCAGGGGGCCGTGAAAAACTGTTTTTT
CASSIGGAGGREKLFF
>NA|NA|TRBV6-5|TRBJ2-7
TGTGCCAGCAGTCCTTCCCAGTACGAGCAGTACTTC
CASSPSQYEQYF
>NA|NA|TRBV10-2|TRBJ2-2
TGCGCCAGCAGTCCCCAGGGGACCACCGGGGAGCTGTTTTTT
CASSPQGTTGELFF
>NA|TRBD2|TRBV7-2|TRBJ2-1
TGTGCCAGCAGCTTAGTAGGTGGTAGCGGGAGGATCTACAATGAGCAGTTCTTC
CASSLVGGSGRIYNEQFF
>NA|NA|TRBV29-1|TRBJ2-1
TGCAGCGTTGAAAGCAGGGTAATGAGGTATGGTGAGCAGTTCTTC
CSVESRVMRYGEQFF
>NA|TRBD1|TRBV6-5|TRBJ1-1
TGTGCCAGCAGGACAACAGGGGACACTGAAGCTTTCTTT
CASRTTGDTEAFF
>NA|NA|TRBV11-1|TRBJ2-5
TGTGCCAGCAGCGCCAGAGAGGCAGTCGGGACCCAGTACTTC
CASSAREAVGTQYF
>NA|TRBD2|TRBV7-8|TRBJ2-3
TGTGCCAGCAGCCCAGGGACTAGCGGGAGTGTAACTACGCAGTATTTT
CASSPGTSGSVTTQYF
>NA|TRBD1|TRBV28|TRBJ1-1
TGTGCCAGCAGTTCCTCCGGGACAGGGATTTGGTACACTGAAGCTTTCTTT
CASSSSGTGIWYTEAFF
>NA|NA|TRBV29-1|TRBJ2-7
TGCAGCGTTGTTCAAGCTCCGAGTCCCGACGAGCAGTACTTC
CSVVQAPSPDEQYF
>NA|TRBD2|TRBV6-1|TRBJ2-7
TGTGCCAGCAGTGACGGACTAGCGGGGTCCTACGAGCAGTACTTC
CASSDGLAGSYEQYF
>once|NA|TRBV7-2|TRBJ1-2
TGTGCCAGCAGCTTAGCTCCGCAGATGCTTATTAACTATGGCTACACCTTC
CASSLAPQMLINYGYTF
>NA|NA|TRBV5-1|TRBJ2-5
TGCGCCAGCAGCTTGTTGAGCGTAGAGACCCAGTACTTC
CASSLLSVETQYF
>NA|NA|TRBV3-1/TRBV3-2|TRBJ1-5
TGTGCCAGCAGCCCTCGGCCGGGTCGGGATCAGCCCCAGCATTTT
CASSPRPGRDQPQHF